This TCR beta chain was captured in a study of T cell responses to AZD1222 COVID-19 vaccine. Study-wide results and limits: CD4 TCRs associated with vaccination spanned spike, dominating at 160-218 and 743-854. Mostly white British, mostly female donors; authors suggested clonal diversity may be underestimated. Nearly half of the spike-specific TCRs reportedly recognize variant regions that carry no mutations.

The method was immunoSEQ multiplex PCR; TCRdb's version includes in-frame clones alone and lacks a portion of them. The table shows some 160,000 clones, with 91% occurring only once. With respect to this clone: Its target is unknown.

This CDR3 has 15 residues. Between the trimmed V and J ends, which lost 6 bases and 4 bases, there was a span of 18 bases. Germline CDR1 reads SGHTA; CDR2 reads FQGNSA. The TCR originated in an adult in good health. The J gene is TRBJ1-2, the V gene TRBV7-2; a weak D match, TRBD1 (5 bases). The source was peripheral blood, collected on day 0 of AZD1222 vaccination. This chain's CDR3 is CASSKDRTGPYGYTF. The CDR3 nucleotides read TGTGCCAGCAGTAAGGATAGGACGGGACCCTATGGCTACACCTTC.